Below, 24 T cell receptor beta chains from the same sample are listed, as sequenced in a study of T cell responses to AZD1222 COVID-19 vaccine. Sequencing used immunoSEQ multiplex PCR; TCRdb keeps in-frame clones, though not all of them. The sample has some 79,000 clones; 80% to 90% are singletons. The sequences come from peripheral blood, collected 28 days after the second AZD1222 dose. Receptors were obtained from an adult who received the AZD1222 COVID-19 vaccine.

The rearrangement links TRBV6-2 or TRBV6-3 to TRBJ2-7; 10 bases match TRBD2. J gave up 0 bases and V 0 bases, and 5 bases lay outside the gene matches. CDR1 and CDR2 from the germline V gene are MNHEY and SVGEGT. The CDR3 extends over 17 amino acids. The CDR3 region is CASSYSASGSLSYEQYF. CDR3 nucleotides: TGTGCCAGCAGTTACTCCGCTAGCGGGAGCCTCTCCTACGAGCAGTACTTC.

V usage is TRBV19 and J usage is TRBJ2-2; weak D call: TRBD2 (6 bases). Trimming left V 9 bases short and J 0 bases short, with 17 bases between. The CDR3 sequence is 16 residues long. The germline gives CDR1 LNHDA, CDR2 SQIVND (reference sequence). The CDR3 loop reads CASSFTGGSNTGELFF. CDR3 DNA sequence: TGTGCCAGCAGTTTCACCGGGGGTTCGAACACCGGGGAGCTGTTTTTT.

This chain uses TRBV18 with TRBJ1-3; D ambiguous. The CDR3 sequence is 17 residues long. V was cut by 3 bases and J by 0 bases, with 15 bases left in between. Germline lookup yields CDR1 KGHSH and CDR2 LQKENI. This CDR3 is CASSPPLKPSSGNTIYF. As DNA, the CDR3 is TGTGCCAGCTCACCGCCCTTAAAGCCTTCCTCTGGAAACACCATATATTTT.

The chain combines TRBV5-6 with TRBJ1-3; no reliable D call. The V end was cut by 4 bases, the J end by 6 bases, with 11 bases between. Germline loops: CDR1 SGHDT, CDR2 YYEEEE. CDR3 length: 13 amino acids. CDR3 in amino acids: CASSPVQENTIYF. The CDR3 DNA reads TGTGCCAGCAGCCCCGTCCAGGAAAACACCATATATTTT. Full variable domain (remainder filled in from reference TRBV5-6 and TRBJ1-3): DAGVTQSPTHLIKTRGQQVTLRCSPKSGHDTVSWYQQALGQGPQFIFQYYEEEERQRGNFPDRFSGHQFPNYSSELNVNALLLGDSALYLCASSPVQENTIYFGEGSWLTVV.

This clone was seen just once. The V and J genes are TRBV28 and TRBJ1-2; 9 nucleotides line up with TRBD1. CDR1 and CDR2 from the germline V gene are MDHEN and SYDVKM. The CDR3 is made up of 14 amino acids. V lost 7 bases, J lost 5 bases, and 8 bases stayed unmatched. CDR3 region: CASNPGTGIYGYTF. CDR3 DNA sequence: TGTGCCAGCAATCCCGGGACAGGGATTTATGGCTACACCTTC.

This rearrangement joins TRBV5-4 to TRBJ1-1; 9 bases align to TRBD1. The CDR3 covers 15 residues. Unmatched junction bases numbered 13, after V lost 3 bases and J lost 10 bases. CDR1 and CDR2 (germline): SGHNT, YYREEE (reference sequence). CDR3 in DNA: TGTGCCAGCAGCTCACCGGGACAGGGCCAAGGGGGAGCTTTCTTT. This gives the protein CASSSPGQGQGGAFF. The full variable domain, completed using reference TRBV5-4 and TRBJ1-1, is ETGVTQSPTHLIKTRGQQVTLRCSSQSGHNTVSWYQQALGQGPQFIFQYYREEENGRGNFPPRFSGLQFPNYSSELNVNALELDDSALYLCASSSPGQGQGGAFFGQGTRLTVV.

The gene calls are TRBV4-1 and TRBJ1-1; TRBD1 matches 7 bases. The CDR3 contains 16 residues. V gave up 3 bases and J gave up 1 base; unmatched junction bases: 8. CDR1 and CDR2 (germline): MGHRA, YSYEKL. DNA for the CDR3: TGCGCCAGCAGCCACCTGAACCGGGACAGGAACACTGAAGCTTTCTTT. This codes for CASSHLNRDRNTEAFF.

CDR3 in amino acids: CASRGQGAWGTEAFF. The CDR3 DNA follows: TGTGCCAGCAGGGGACAGGGGGCATGGGGCACTGAAGCTTTCTTT. The chain couples TRBV6-6 to TRBJ1-1, with TRBD1 matching 12 bases. The CDR3 covers 15 residues. V dropped 6 bases and J dropped 4; count of bases not matched to a gene: 6. Germline loops: CDR1 MNHNY, CDR2 SVGAGI (reference sequence).

This chain uses TRBV27 with TRBJ1-2; D remains ambiguous. In germline, CDR1 is MNHEY, CDR2 SMNVEV (reference sequence). The CDR3 runs to 10 residues. With 8 bases removed from V and 4 bases from J, the gap between germline ends came to 5 bases. In DNA form, the CDR3 reads TGTGCCAGCTCAACCTATGGCTACACCTTC. Its translation: CASSTYGYTF.

CDR3 sequence (DNA): TGTGCCAGCAGACCTACTACAGGGGGACCCTACAATGAGCAGTTCTTC. This encodes CASRPTTGGPYNEQFF. The rearrangement links TRBV9 to TRBJ2-1; 8 positions match TRBD1. The CDR3 extends over 16 amino acids. Germline V lookup: CDR1 SGDLS, CDR2 YYNGEE. Trimming took 5 bases from V and 2 from J; bases not matched to a gene: 9.

V usage is TRBV28 and J usage is TRBJ2-1; D gene ambiguous. The CDR3 is made up of 14 amino acids. From germline, CDR1 is MDHEN and CDR2 SYDVKM. V gave up 3 bases and J gave up 9 bases, with 15 bases separating them. CDR3 nucleotides: TGTGCCAGCAGTTTTGGGCAGGTCGGTAGTGAGCAGTTCTTC. Translated: CASSFGQVGSEQFF.

The chain employs TRBV7-9 and TRBJ2-1; TRBD2 matches at 10 bases. Per germline, CDR1 SEHNR and CDR2 FQNEAQ (reference sequence). The CDR3 contains 16 residues. Trimming at V came to 1 base and at J to 6 bases, leaving 6 bases not matched to a gene. The CDR3 loop reads CASSLGSSGGINEQFF. CDR3 in DNA: TGTGCCAGCAGCTTAGGGTCTAGCGGGGGAATCAATGAGCAGTTCTTC.

J is TRBJ2-6 and V is TRBV5-8, with no clear D. Germline CDR1 reads SGHTS; CDR2 reads YDEGEE. CDR3 length: 15 residues. Trimming took off 1 base at V and 1 base at J, with 6 bases between the two ends. The chain's CDR3 is CASSLFASGANVLTF. CDR3 coding DNA: TGTGCCAGCAGCTTGTTTGCATCTGGGGCCAACGTCCTGACTTTC.

The chain combines TRBV27 with TRBJ1-2; D perhaps matches TRBD1 (6 bases). CDR1 MNHEY and CDR2 SMNVEV come from the germline V gene (reference sequence). V lost 5 bases and J lost 8, with 18 bases in between. This CDR3 has 14 residues. CDR3 nucleotides: TGTGCCAGCAGTCCAGGGACACGGTCCTCAGGCTACACCTTC. As protein: CASSPGTRSSGYTF.

V usage is TRBV5-1 and J usage is TRBJ1-6; the match to TRBD1 covers 7 bases. CDR1 and CDR2 from the germline V gene are SGHRS and YFSETQ. Trimming removed 5 bases from V and 7 bases from J; junction bases left unmatched: 6. The CDR3 is 14 amino acids. The CDR3 region has the DNA TGCGCCAGCAGGGCGGACAGGTTGAATTCACCCCTCCACTTT. It translates to CASRADRLNSPLHF.

In nucleotides, the CDR3 is TGTGCCAGCAGCCAGACTAGCGGGAGGGAATACAATGAGCAGTTCTTC. Protein sequence: CASSQTSGREYNEQFF. V is TRBV5-6 and J is TRBJ2-1; 14 bases fit TRBD2. The CDR3 extends over 16 amino acids. With 4 bases clipped from V and 4 bases from J, the junction kept 4 bases outside the gene matches. Looked up from germline, CDR1 is SGHDT and CDR2 is YYEEEE.

The J gene is TRBJ1-1, the V gene TRBV19; D remains ambiguous. Trimming shortened V by 6 bases and J by 5 bases, and 10 bases separated the two germline ends. Looked up from germline, CDR1 is LNHDA and CDR2 is SQIVND (reference sequence). This CDR3 has 12 amino acids. DNA for the CDR3: TGTGCCAGTAGAAAAGTATATACTGAAGCTTTCTTT. Protein product: CASRKVYTEAFF.

This clone has a handful of counts. The chain carries TRBV6-4 and TRBJ2-2; D remains ambiguous. Trimming took off 8 bases at V and 0 bases at J, with 4 bases between the two ends. Germline V gene sequence: CDR1 MRHNA, CDR2 SNTAGT. The CDR3 totals 12 residues. CDR3 coding DNA: TGTGCCAGCGCGTCGAACACCGGGGAGCTGTTTTTT. Translating gives CASASNTGELFF.

The chain joins TRBV5-1 to TRBJ2-1; TRBD1 agrees at 8 bases. V dropped 3 bases and J dropped 6; count of bases not matched to a gene: 8. The CDR3 extends over 15 amino acids. CDR1 and CDR2 (germline): SGHRS, YFSETQ. CDR3 coding DNA: TGCGCCAGCAGCTACGGACAGGGTGTTTCCAATGAGCAGTTCTTC. This encodes CASSYGQGVSNEQFF.

V and J are TRBV15 and TRBJ2-7; TRBD1 is a possible D gene (6 bases). Germline values: CDR1 LNHNV, CDR2 YYDKDF (reference sequence). V shed 0 bases and J shed 4 bases, with 13 bases lying between them. The CDR3 length is 15 residues. In DNA form, the CDR3 reads TGTGCCACCAGCAGAGATGATTCGGACAGATACGAGCAGTACTTC. Its protein product is CATSRDDSDRYEQYF.

V is TRBV28 and J is TRBJ2-1, with TRBD2 identical over 16 bases. J lost 6 bases, V lost 6 bases, and 8 bases had no gene match. Germline V lookup: CDR1 MDHEN, CDR2 SYDVKM. The CDR3 contains 17 residues. CDR3 loop: CASSPPGLAGGGNEQFF. The CDR3 DNA follows: TGTGCCAGCAGCCCTCCGGGACTAGCGGGAGGGGGCAATGAGCAGTTCTTC.

This clone was observed once. The chain links TRBV6-2 or TRBV6-3 to TRBJ2-7, with 8 bases matching TRBD1. Germline CDR1 reads MNHEY; CDR2 reads SVGEGT. The V segment lost 5 bases and the J segment 6 bases; nucleotides outside the gene matches: 9. This CDR3 contains 14 residues. The CDR3: CASSDRTGNFEQYF. In DNA, the CDR3 is TGTGCCAGCAGTGATCGGACAGGGAACTTCGAGCAGTACTTC.

This clone came up once. The V and J genes are TRBV7-9 and TRBJ1-2, with D possibly TRBD1 on 5 matching bases. The CDR3 runs to 11 residues. The V gene lost 5 bases and the J gene lost 9 bases, with 10 bases spanning the gap. The germline CDR1 and CDR2 sequences are SEHNR and FQNEAQ (reference sequence). As DNA, the CDR3 is TGTGCCAGCAGCCCGGGACTCAGCTACACCTTC. It encodes CASSPGLSYTF.

This clone was picked up a small number of times. This chain joins TRBV7-3 and TRBJ2-7, with a possible D match to TRBD1 (7 bases). The CDR3 length is 12 residues. Germline assignment: CDR1 SGHTA and CDR2 FQGTGA. The ends were cut back, 4 bases at V and 7 bases at J, with 11 bases in the middle. The CDR3 nucleotides read TGTGCCAGCAGCTCCCAGGGGGGTGAGCAGTACTTC. Protein: CASSSQGGEQYF.